A selection of T cell receptor beta chains follows, all from one sample in a study of shared clonotypes between healthy human individuals. Data came from immunoSEQ multiplex PCR; TCRdb stores just in-frame clones and leaves some out. Altogether 400,000 or so clones are present, 96% being singletons, with the ten largest covering approximately 0.3%. Material for sequencing was memory CD8+ T cells sorted from blood. These receptors were obtained from a man aged 25-45 years in good health. Each CDR3 is given without its conserved first and last residue.

cdr3_length v_call cdr3_aa
11 TRBV1 TGLAGLSYEQY
13 TRBV5-1 ASSLELATNEKLF
11 TRBV10-2 ASSESGRETQY
8 TRBV6-9 ALTPDEQY
12 TRBV6-7 AGLMRLSGNTIY
11 TRBV7-9 ASKDPSGTEAF
12 TRBV28 ASSARSGDYEQY
13 TRBV19 ASSMVRPGADTQY
14 TRBV2 ASSGSRIYSNQPQH
10 TRBV7-9 ASSLGADTQY
14 TRBV2 ASSDRSTGGDYGYT
11 TRBV4-1 ASSRQELETQY
12 TRBV5-5 ASEPRGQVHEQY
9 TRBV5-6 ASSHYNEQF
12 TRBV14 ASSQFYHTDTQY
13 TRBV10-1 ASSEAGSITDTQY
9 TRBV20-1 SARAYYEQY
11 TRBV6-1 ASQAPNTGELF
16 TRBV4-1 ASSQALAGGGRTDTQY
14 TRBV7-4 ASSPPEGADSYEQY
12 TRBV10-3 AISPGQGSTEAF
12 TRBV5-4 ASSFGTSSYEQY
9 TRBV6-1 ASSEPVRLF
15 TRBV7-9 ASSPHPTSGLYNEQF
14 TRBV25-1 ASSDSIRSHPYEQY
12 TRBV18 ASSPFEGEETQY
11 TRBV30 AWGFSRDTEAF
12 TRBV19 ASSVRGGTYEQY
12 TRBV25-1 ASSEFRGGGTQY
13 TRBV7-9 ASSFGRGSNYGYT
9 TRBV20-1 SAVRQETQY
16 TRBV5-3 ARSPMSRAISNTGELF
13 TRBV30 AWSVGTGSNQPQH
13 TRBV4-1 ASSQGLAGGAEQF
12 TRBV5-1 ASRTSHGANEQF
15 TRBV27 ASSRTGVRSGTGAQY
15 TRBV10-3 AISESPGSPRYQPQH
14 TRBV5-6 ASSLIRAYSYNEQF
13 TRBV6-5 ASSYRAGVGETQY
12 TRBV10-3 AISESSLHNEQF
19 TRBV28 ASSPETLSAGTGGANYGYT
10 TRBV6-1 ASSRYNYEQY
12 TRBV28 ASSLQGGTDTQY
14 TRBV10-1 ASSEGRTTVTGELF
13 TRBV2 ASRPGTRGTGELF
11 TRBV10-3 AISGRETDTQY
12 TRBV10-2 ASSEKVGSWAQY